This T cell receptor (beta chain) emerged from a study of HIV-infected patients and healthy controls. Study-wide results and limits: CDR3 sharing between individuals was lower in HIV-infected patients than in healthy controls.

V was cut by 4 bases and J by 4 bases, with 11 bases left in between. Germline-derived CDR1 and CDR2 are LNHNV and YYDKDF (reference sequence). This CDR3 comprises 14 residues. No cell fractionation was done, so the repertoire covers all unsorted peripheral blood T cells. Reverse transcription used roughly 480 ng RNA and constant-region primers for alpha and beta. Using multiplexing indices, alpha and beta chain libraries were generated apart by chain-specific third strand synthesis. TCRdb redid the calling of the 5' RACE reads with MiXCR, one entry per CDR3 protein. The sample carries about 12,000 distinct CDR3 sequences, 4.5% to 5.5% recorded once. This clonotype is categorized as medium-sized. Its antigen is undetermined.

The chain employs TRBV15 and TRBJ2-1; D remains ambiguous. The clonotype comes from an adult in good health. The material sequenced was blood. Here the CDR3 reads CATSTALVYNEQFF. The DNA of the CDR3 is TGTGCCACCAGCACGGCGCTTGTTTACAATGAGCAGTTCTTC.